The 20 T cell receptor beta chains below all came from one sample that was sequenced in a study of PD-L1 blockade in urothelial cancer. Measured with immunoSEQ multiplex PCR; TCRdb has only the in-frame clones, and not every one. The data contain more than 60,000 clones, almost 90% of them seen just once; the ten biggest clones take up around 11%. Time point denoted: peripheral blood 6 weeks after treatment start. Sequenced material: PBMCs, taken around atezolizumab (anti-PD-L1) treatment. The receptor set was obtained from a man aged 60 to 75 with urothelial cancer.

The table lists this clone with a count of one. This sequence joins TRBV30 and TRBJ1-6; 11 bases fit TRBD1. Losses at the gene ends were 4 bases for V and 9 bases for J; bases not matched to a gene: 5. This CDR3 comprises 14 residues. CDR1 is GTSNPN, CDR2 SVGIG, per germline (reference sequence). For the CDR3, the DNA is TGTGCCTGGAAAACCGGGACAGGGGGTTCACCCCTCCACTTT. Protein product: CAWKTGTGGSPLHF.

The chain carries TRBV28 and TRBJ2-4; possible D gene TRBD2, 6 bases. V was clipped by 6 bases and J by 7 bases, with 16 bases between them. Germline-derived CDR1 and CDR2 are MDHEN and SYDVKM. This CDR3 contains 14 residues. The CDR3 spells CASRGGDERNIQYF. The CDR3 nucleotides are TGTGCCAGCAGGGGCGGGGACGAGAGGAACATTCAGTACTTC.

This clone has only a few counts. The chain employs TRBV9 and TRBJ2-7, with unresolved D. V was pared by 0 bases and J by 6 bases, with 19 bases between. The CDR3 contains 16 residues. The germline V gene encodes CDR1 SGDLS and CDR2 YYNGEE. In DNA, the CDR3 is TGTGCCAGCAGCGTAGTTTCTAGTCGGCTCCTCTCCGAGCAGTACTTC. This gives the protein CASSVVSSRLLSEQYF.

The chain links TRBV7-8 to TRBJ2-7; 8 nucleotides match TRBD1. Trimming at V came to 2 bases and at J to 3 bases, leaving 3 bases not matched to a gene. CDR3 length equals 14 residues. Germline V CDR1 and CDR2: SGHVS, FQNEAQ. This chain's CDR3 is CASSLRTGYYEQYF. CDR3 in DNA: TGTGCCAGCAGCTTAAGGACAGGGTACTACGAGCAGTACTTC.

This chain links TRBV5-1 with TRBJ2-3; no firm D call. This CDR3 comprises 17 residues. Trimming removed 6 bases at V and 2 bases at J, with 22 bases between. Germline CDR1 and CDR2: SGHRS and YFSETQ. In DNA form, the CDR3 reads TGCGCCAGCACCCCGGGTGGCGGTTCCCCCCACACAGATACGCAGTATTTT. Its protein product is CASTPGGGSPHTDTQYF.

This chain uses TRBV4-3 with TRBJ2-1; no firm D call. The germline V gene has CDR1 LGHNA and CDR2 YSLEER. Trimming took 0 bases from V and 6 from J, leaving 6 bases between them. The CDR3 is 13 residues long. This CDR3 reads CASSQETSNEQFF. CDR3 nucleotide sequence: TGCGCCAGCAGCCAAGAAACTTCCAATGAGCAGTTCTTC.

The chain employs TRBV7-9 and TRBJ1-4, with D possibly matching TRBD1 (6 bases). V was trimmed by 6 bases and J by 6 bases, leaving 14 bases between them. The V gene's germline CDR1 is SEHNR and CDR2 FQNEAQ (reference sequence). The CDR3 contains 14 residues. The CDR3 loop reads CASRHPAGDEKLFF. CDR3 DNA sequence: TGTGCCAGCAGACACCCCGCAGGGGATGAAAAACTGTTTTTT.

This rearrangement joins TRBV6-1 to TRBJ2-5, with 7 nucleotides matching TRBD2. With V trimmed by 2 bases and J by 1 base, 4 bases remained unmatched. The CDR3 loop spans 15 amino acids. The germline CDR1 and CDR2 sequences are MNHNS and SASEGT. The CDR3 sequence is CASSEFGGGQETQYF. The CDR3, as DNA: TGTGCCAGCAGTGAATTTGGGGGGGGCCAAGAGACCCAGTACTTC.

This sequence joins TRBV2 and TRBJ2-7; 7 bases line up with TRBD2. The J segment lost 3 bases and the V segment lost 6 bases, leaving 11 bases of the junction unmatched. CDR1 is SNHLY and CDR2 is FYNNEI in the germline V gene. This CDR3 region has 15 residues. CDR3: CASRQERDWGYEQYF. Here the CDR3 DNA reads TGTGCCAGCAGACAAGAGCGGGACTGGGGCTACGAGCAGTACTTC. The full variable domain, rest sourced from reference TRBV2 and TRBJ2-7, is EPEVTQTPSHQVTQMGQEVILRCVPISNHLYFYWYRQILGQKVEFLVSFYNNEISEKSEIFDDQFSVERPDGSNFTLKIRSTKLEDSAMYFCASRQERDWGYEQYFGPGTRLTVT.

In its sample, this clone was seen once. This chain links TRBV4-1 with TRBJ2-5; 10 bases fit TRBD1. The CDR3 extends over 16 amino acids. The ends lost 0 bases at V and 5 bases at J; junction bases unmatched: 6. CDR1 MGHRA and CDR2 YSYEKL come from the germline V gene. For the CDR3, the DNA is TGCGCCAGCAGCCAAGATAGCGACAGGGGGCTTGAGACCCAGTACTTC. Protein: CASSQDSDRGLETQYF.

The chain is built from TRBV6-5 and TRBJ1-6; D possibly corresponds to TRBD1 (6 bases). The CDR3 is 15 residues long. Looked up from germline, CDR1 is MNHEY and CDR2 is SVGAGI. Trimming left V 5 bases short and J 5 bases short, with 13 bases between. The DNA of the CDR3 is TGTGCCAGCAGTATACAGGGTACAGATAATTCACCCCTCCACTTT. Translating gives CASSIQGTDNSPLHF.

CDR3 residues: CASSPANPSYEQYF. DNA for the CDR3: TGTGCCAGCAGTCCCGCTAATCCTTCCTACGAGCAGTACTTC. J is TRBJ2-7 and V is TRBV27; D unclear. CDR1 and CDR2 from the germline V gene are MNHEY and SMNVEV (reference sequence). Trimming pared 5 bases from V and 1 base from J, leaving 12 bases between. The CDR3 is 14 residues long.

This chain connects TRBV6-5 to TRBJ2-7; 7 positions agree with TRBD1. CDR3 size: 15 residues. Germline V gives CDR1 MNHEY, CDR2 SVGAGI. V lost 2 bases, J lost 2 bases, and 6 bases stayed unmatched. The CDR3 DNA sequence: TGTGCCAGCAGTTACATGGGGCAGGGGGCCTACGAGCAGTACTTC. Protein sequence: CASSYMGQGAYEQYF.

The chain has TRBV15 and TRBJ2-2; D unresolved. This CDR3 contains 14 residues. Trimming removed 4 bases at V and 9 bases at J, with 15 bases between. The V gene's germline CDR1 is LNHNV and CDR2 YYDKDF (reference sequence). DNA of the CDR3: TGTGCCACCAGCACTAGAAACACGCGGAGGGAGCTGTTTTTT. This gives the protein CATSTRNTRRELFF.

The V call is TRBV11-3, the J call TRBJ2-7; 9 bases match TRBD1. The CDR3 consists of 14 residues. Trimming removed 2 bases from V and 5 bases from J; junction bases left unmatched: 4. In germline, CDR1 is SGHNT, CDR2 YENEEA. This chain's CDR3 is CASSLIGTGNEQYF. CDR3 in DNA: TGTGCCAGCAGCTTAATTGGGACAGGGAACGAGCAGTACTTC.

The rearrangement joins TRBV6-5 to TRBJ2-7, with 11 bases that match TRBD2. The germline V gene encodes CDR1 MNHEY and CDR2 SVGAGI. The CDR3 consists of 15 residues. The V segment lost 5 bases and the J segment 3 bases; nucleotides outside the gene matches: 6. The CDR3 DNA reads TGTGCCAGCAGTCACGAAACTAGCGGGAGCTACGAGCAGTACTTC. As protein: CASSHETSGSYEQYF.

The gene calls are TRBV7-2 and TRBJ2-5; 8 positions match TRBD1. With V trimmed by 0 bases and J by 2 bases, 2 bases remained unmatched. CDR3 length equals 15 residues. CDR1 and CDR2 (germline): SGHTA, FQGNSA. CDR3 in DNA: TGTGCCAGCAGCTTAGCCGGGACAGGACAAGAGACCCAGTACTTC. The encoded protein is CASSLAGTGQETQYF.

The chain combines TRBV7-3 with TRBJ1-1; 9 positions match TRBD1. Germline CDR1 SGHTA, CDR2 FQGTGA. The CDR3 is 15 residues long. V dropped 8 bases and J dropped 7; count of bases not matched to a gene: 14. CDR3 residues: CASGPDTGGWGEAFF. The CDR3, as DNA: TGTGCCAGCGGACCAGATACAGGGGGCTGGGGTGAAGCTTTCTTT.

This clone came up a few times. This chain joins TRBV9 and TRBJ2-7; 7 positions agree with TRBD2. The length of the CDR3 is 13 residues. The germline CDR1 and CDR2 sequences are SGDLS and YYNGEE. V shed 8 bases and J 0 bases; nucleotides not matched to a gene: 5. The CDR3 region is CASGAGSSYEQYF. CDR3 nucleotide sequence: TGTGCCAGTGGAGCGGGAAGCTCCTACGAGCAGTACTTC. Complete variable domain (other parts from reference TRBV9 and TRBJ2-7): DSGVTQTPKHLITATGQRVTLRCSPRSGDLSVYWYQQSLDQGLQFLIQYYNGEERAKGNILERFSAQQFPDLHSELNLSSLELGDSALYFCASGAGSSYEQYFGPGTRLTVT.

The V gene is TRBV19, the J gene TRBJ1-5; D is possibly TRBD1 (5 bases). Germline CDR1 and CDR2: LNHDA and SQIVND (reference sequence). The CDR3 covers 15 residues. V lost 5 bases to trimming and J lost 2 bases, with 13 bases between them. Here the CDR3 DNA reads TGTGCCAGTAGTTCAAAGGGGATACGCAATCAGCCCCAGCATTTT. The encoded protein is CASSSKGIRNQPQHF.